The 31 T cell receptor beta chains below all came from one sample that was sequenced in a study of identical twins. TCRdb re-called the 5' RACE reads with MiXCR, one entry per CDR3 protein. Among about 490,000 distinct CDR3 sequences, roughly 15% were seen once, and the ten largest hold more than 0.4%. The same specimen was also included in a second study, on yellow fever vaccine responses in identical twins.

Sequences were obtained from CD4+ T cells sorted from blood. These receptor sequences come from a woman in her late teens or twenties in good health.

Points on this clonotype: The junction departs from germline at one end; a sequencing error may be responsible. This chain joins TRBV5-4 and TRBJ2-1; TRBD2 agrees at 12 bases. The germline gives CDR1 SGHNT, CDR2 YYREEE (reference sequence). The CDR3 is 16 amino acids. CDR3 region: CASSPKTSGSFVEQLF. The DNA of the CDR3 is TGTGCCAGCAGTCCCAAGACTAGCGGGAGTTTCGTCGAGCAGCTCTTC.

There are a few counts of this clonotype. The gene calls are TRBV11-2 and TRBJ2-3; a possible D gene is TRBD2 (6 bases). Germline V gene sequence: CDR1 SGHAT, CDR2 FQNNGV. V was pared by 5 bases and J by 6 bases, with 30 bases between. There are 19 residues in the CDR3. The CDR3 sequence: CASSDPFPPHRLARDTQYF. The CDR3 DNA reads as TGTGCCAGCAGCGATCCGTTCCCCCCCCACCGGCTAGCGAGGGATACGCAGTATTTT. Full variable domain (missing parts from reference TRBV11-2 and TRBJ2-3): EAGVAQSPRYKIIEKRQSVAFWCNPISGHATLYWYQQILGQGPKLLIQFQNNGVVDDSQLPKDRFSAERLKGVDSTLKIQPAKLEDSAVYLCASSDPFPPHRLARDTQYFGPGTRLTVL.

The genes are TRBV29-1 and TRBJ2-1; D is unclear. Germline lookup yields CDR1 SQVTM and CDR2 ANQGSEA. This CDR3 region has 10 residues. Trimming shortened V by 7 bases and J by 10 bases, and 11 bases separated the two germline ends. This CDR3 is CSARTNEQFF. Written as DNA, the CDR3 is TGCAGCGCTAGGACGAACGAGCAGTTCTTC.

The table lists this clonotype with a few counts. V is TRBV5-5 and J is TRBJ2-6, with D perhaps being TRBD1 or TRBD2 (6 bases each). The germline V gene has CDR1 SGHKS and CDR2 YYEKEE (reference sequence). This CDR3 is 15 amino acids long. V lost 0 bases and J lost 9, with 13 bases in between. Written as DNA, the CDR3 is TGTGCCAGCAGCTTGGATGGGGGGACACGCAACGTCCTGACTTTC. Protein sequence: CASSLDGGTRNVLTF.

Only a few counts were recorded for this clonotype. This chain uses TRBV28 with TRBJ2-1; D is undetermined. Germline V CDR1 and CDR2: MDHEN, SYDVKM. The CDR3 has 15 residues. V was clipped by 3 bases and J by 4 bases, with 13 bases between them. The CDR3 protein is CASSLYWAAYNEQFF. The CDR3 nucleotides are TGTGCCAGCAGTTTGTACTGGGCGGCGTACAATGAGCAGTTCTTC.

The chain links TRBV5-1 to TRBJ1-5; the match to TRBD1 covers 10 bases. CDR3 size: 15 residues. Germline V gene data show CDR1 as SGHRS and CDR2 as YFSETQ. After removal of 4 bases from V and 3 bases from J, the junction contained 4 bases not matched to a gene. The CDR3 is CASSPGQGPNQPQHF. The CDR3 DNA is TGCGCCAGCAGCCCGGGACAGGGGCCCAATCAGCCCCAGCATTTT.

This clonotype appeared a few times. The V gene is TRBV12-5, the J gene TRBJ2-2, with D possibly TRBD1 on 7 matching bases. The CDR3 totals 21 residues. Trimming took off 6 bases at V and 0 bases at J, with 29 bases between the two ends. Germline CDR1 and CDR2: LGHNT and FRNRAP. CDR3 amino acids: CASGPKGGGSWDSANTGELFF. The CDR3 bases are TGTGCTAGTGGCCCCAAAGGGGGCGGCTCCTGGGACTCAGCGAACACCGGGGAGCTGTTTTTT.

This clonotype was counted a few times. The chain links TRBV20-1 to TRBJ2-7; the D gene is possibly TRBD2 (6 bases). Trimming took off 1 base at V and 2 bases at J, with 9 bases between the two ends. The germline V gene has CDR1 DFQATT and CDR2 SNEGSKA (reference sequence). This CDR3 is 13 amino acids long. CDR3 sequence: CSARAGVAYEQYF. The CDR3 DNA reads as TGCAGTGCTAGAGCGGGGGTGGCCTACGAGCAGTACTTC.

This clonotype has only a few counts. This chain uses TRBV12-3 or TRBV12-4 with TRBJ1-2; 8 bases align to TRBD1. The ends lost 3 bases at V and 3 bases at J; junction bases unmatched: 6. There are 15 residues in the CDR3. The CDR3 protein is CASSFYRGTDYGYTF. CDR3 DNA sequence: TGTGCCAGCAGTTTTTACAGGGGGACGGACTATGGCTACACCTTC.

This clonotype was picked up a small number of times. This chain links TRBV10-3 with TRBJ2-7; D is perhaps TRBD2 (6 bases). The CDR3 runs 14 residues. The germline V and J ends were trimmed by 4 bases and 0 bases, with 10 bases remaining between them. In germline, CDR1 is ENHRY, CDR2 SYGVKD. The CDR3 nucleotides read TGTGCCATCAGTGGTAGCGGTAGCTCCTACGAGCAGTACTTC. Translated: CAISGSGSSYEQYF.

This chain connects TRBV7-9 to TRBJ1-2; tentative D call: TRBD1 (5 bases). This CDR3 spans 15 amino acids. Germline assignment: CDR1 SEHNR and CDR2 FQNEAQ (reference sequence). The V and J ends lost 1 base and 4 bases respectively, with 13 bases between them. CDR3 in amino acids: CASSLGGGAGYGYTF. CDR3 nucleotides: TGTGCCAGCAGCTTAGGAGGAGGGGCGGGCTATGGCTACACCTTC. The whole variable domain, remainder taken from reference TRBV7-9 and TRBJ1-2, is DTGVSQNPRHKITKRGQNVTFRCDPISEHNRLYWYRQTLGQGPEFLTYFQNEAQLEKSRLLSDRFSAERPKGSFSTLEIQRTEQGDSAMYLCASSLGGGAGYGYTFGSGTRLTVV.

The CDR3 sequence: CASSSVGRRSGELFF. The CDR3 nucleotides read TGTGCCAGCAGCTCAGTGGGACGTCGCTCCGGGGAGCTGTTTTTT. V is TRBV7-9 and J is TRBJ2-2; D possibly uses TRBD1 or TRBD2 (5 bases each). The CDR3 extends over 15 amino acids. V gave up 4 bases and J gave up 6 bases, with 15 bases separating them. Germline values: CDR1 SEHNR, CDR2 FQNEAQ (reference sequence).

The chain recombines TRBV27 with TRBJ2-5; D possibly corresponds to TRBD1 (5 bases). This CDR3 comprises 12 residues. The V gene lost 5 bases and the J gene lost 9 bases, with 13 bases spanning the gap. Germline V gene sequence: CDR1 MNHEY, CDR2 SMNVEV (reference sequence). The CDR3 loop reads CASSTTEAAQYF. The CDR3 DNA reads as TGTGCCAGCAGTACGACAGAGGCGGCCCAGTACTTC.

The chain carries TRBV9 and TRBJ1-2; no definite D call. The V and J ends lost 1 base and 6 bases respectively, with 7 bases between them. The CDR3 sequence is 12 residues long. Germline assignment: CDR1 SGDLS and CDR2 YYNGEE. The CDR3 reads CASSVLRDGYTF. For the CDR3, the DNA is TGTGCCAGCAGCGTACTGAGGGATGGCTACACCTTC.

This chain joins TRBV11-2 and TRBJ1-6; D remains ambiguous. Germline V gene data show CDR1 as SGHAT and CDR2 as FQNNGV. CDR3 length: 14 residues. V was cut by 4 bases and J by 15 bases, with 19 bases left in between. The CDR3 loop is CASSSKNSRDYLHF. In nucleotides, the CDR3 is TGTGCCAGCAGCTCGAAAAATTCCCGGGATTACCTCCACTTT.

This clonotype was observed a handful of times. V is TRBV4-1 and J is TRBJ2-3; D may be TRBD2 (5 bases). The CDR3 runs 16 residues. The V gene's germline CDR1 is MGHRA and CDR2 YSYEKL. V lost 0 bases and J 4 bases, leaving 14 bases between the germline ends. The CDR3 DNA is TGCGCCAGCAGCCAAGAGAGGACCCAAGCGGCAGATACGCAGTATTTT. It encodes CASSQERTQAADTQYF.

The chain couples TRBV12-3 or TRBV12-4 to TRBJ1-2, with TRBD1 matching over 7 bases. Trimming took 6 bases from V and 6 from J; bases not matched to a gene: 7. This CDR3 comprises 13 residues. This chain's CDR3 is CASRIKGGDGYTF. CDR3 sequence (DNA): TGTGCCAGCAGAATCAAAGGGGGCGATGGCTACACCTTC.

CDR3 sequence (DNA): TGTGCCAGCAGTGGGGAGAACAATCAGCCCCAGCATTTT. Translation: CASSGENNQPQHF. V is TRBV2 and J is TRBJ1-5; no clear D. Trimming removed 4 bases at V and 3 bases at J, with 7 bases between. The CDR3 is made up of 13 amino acids. Per the germline V gene, CDR1 is SNHLY and CDR2 is FYNNEI.

This clonotype has more than one count but fewer than ten. V usage is TRBV20-1 and J usage is TRBJ1-2; TRBD1 aligns across 8 bases. Germline V gene data show CDR1 as DFQATT and CDR2 as SNEGSKA (reference sequence). The junction had 5 bases not matched to a gene; V was cut back by 6 bases and J by 8 bases. The CDR3 has 11 residues. In DNA form, the CDR3 reads TGCAGTGCCCCGGGACAGGACGGCTACACCTTC. Its translation: CSAPGQDGYTF.

This clonotype was counted many times. The rearrangement links TRBV12-3 or TRBV12-4 to TRBJ1-1; D is unresolved. V dropped 4 bases and J dropped 0 bases, with 12 bases sitting between them. The CDR3 runs 15 residues. The CDR3 protein is CASSYRREMNTEAFF. The CDR3 nucleotides are TGTGCCAGCAGTTATCGACGGGAGATGAACACTGAAGCTTTCTTT.

This clonotype was counted only a few times. This chain uses TRBV29-1 with TRBJ2-1, with a possible D match to TRBD1 (6 bases). Germline V gives CDR1 SQVTM, CDR2 ANQGSEA. CDR3 size: 11 residues. V dropped 7 bases and J dropped 5 bases, with 9 bases sitting between them. The CDR3 bases are TGCAGCGCAGGACAGAACAATGAGCAGTTCTTC. This encodes CSAGQNNEQFF.

In this sample, this clonotype turned up a few times. The chain carries TRBV9 and TRBJ2-7, with D perhaps TRBD2 (5 bases). V lost 4 bases and J lost 3, with 14 bases in between. CDR3 size: 14 residues. Germline V CDR1 and CDR2: SGDLS, YYNGEE. The CDR3 reads CASSPHSGSYEQYF. Here the CDR3 DNA reads TGTGCCAGCAGCCCTCATTCGGGGAGCTACGAGCAGTACTTC.

CDR3 DNA sequence: TGTGCCAGCAGCTTAGGTCCCTTGTTAACTAGGCGGAGTGAGCAGTTCTTC. This encodes CASSLGPLLTRRSEQFF. The chain employs TRBV7-2 and TRBJ2-1, with D possibly matching TRBD2 (5 bases). The germline V gene has CDR1 SGHTA and CDR2 FQGNSA. This CDR3 has 17 amino acids. Deletions cut 1 base from V and 9 bases from J, with 22 bases between.

The sample holds a few counts of this clonotype. V usage is TRBV28 and J usage is TRBJ2-7; 8 bases align to TRBD1. This CDR3 is built from 15 residues. With V trimmed by 2 bases and J by 4 bases, 7 bases remained unmatched. From germline, CDR1 is MDHEN and CDR2 SYDVKM. This CDR3 is CASSLGQGQGYEQYV. The CDR3 bases are TGTGCCAGCAGTTTAGGACAGGGTCAGGGGTACGAGCAGTACGTC.

This clonotype was found many times. The chain recombines TRBV12-3 or TRBV12-4 with TRBJ2-7, with 12 bases lining up with TRBD2. The V segment lost 5 bases and the J segment 7 bases; nucleotides outside the gene matches: 9. The CDR3 has 15 amino acids. The CDR3 spells CASSLSGTSGLEQYF. DNA for the CDR3: TGTGCCAGCAGTCTCTCCGGGACTAGCGGGCTTGAGCAGTACTTC.

The table lists this clonotype with a few counts. The J gene is TRBJ2-1, the V gene TRBV6-1, with 12 bases lining up with TRBD2. The CDR3 sequence is 14 residues long. CDR1 is MNHNS, CDR2 SASEGT, per germline. The ends lost 7 bases at V and 3 bases at J; junction bases unmatched: 1. Here the CDR3 reads CASKLAGGYNEQFF. CDR3 nucleotide sequence: TGTGCCAGCAAACTAGCGGGAGGCTACAATGAGCAGTTCTTC.

This rearrangement joins TRBV6-1 to TRBJ2-1; weak D call: TRBD1 (6 bases). The CDR3 covers 16 residues. Between the trimmed V and J ends, which lost 4 bases and 9 bases, there was a span of 22 bases. Germline lookup yields CDR1 MNHNS and CDR2 SASEGT. The CDR3 nucleotides are TGTGCCAGCAGTGCCCCCGGTACAGGGTCTCCTACTGAGCAGTTCTTC. It specifies CASSAPGTGSPTEQFF.

The chain carries TRBV20-1 and TRBJ1-6; D is ambiguous. This CDR3 has 14 amino acids. Between the trimmed V and J ends, which lost 5 bases and 0 bases, there was a span of 8 bases. The germline V gene has CDR1 DFQATT and CDR2 SNEGSKA (reference sequence). The CDR3: CSAPPSSYNSPLHF. The CDR3 bases are TGCAGTGCTCCACCCAGCTCCTATAATTCACCCCTCCACTTT.

This clonotype was seen many times. The CDR3, as DNA: TGTGCCAGCAGTCCCCCCCAGGGGATGCACATTCAGTACTTC. The encoded protein is CASSPPQGMHIQYF. The genes are TRBV6-1 and TRBJ2-4, with D possibly TRBD1 on 6 matching bases. The germline V and J ends were trimmed by 5 bases and 8 bases, with 16 bases remaining between them. The germline V gene encodes CDR1 MNHNS and CDR2 SASEGT. The CDR3 loop spans 14 amino acids.

This clonotype turned up a few times. The CDR3 DNA sequence: TGTGCCAGCAGCTTCATAGGTTGGACCTACAATGAGCAGTTCTTC. This encodes CASSFIGWTYNEQFF. This chain joins TRBV11-2 and TRBJ2-1; D gene ambiguous. This CDR3 is 15 amino acids long. Germline CDR1 and CDR2: SGHAT and FQNNGV. V lost 3 bases and J 2 bases, leaving 11 bases between the germline ends. The full variable domain, its missing parts supplied by reference TRBV11-2 and TRBJ2-1, is EAGVAQSPRYKIIEKRQSVAFWCNPISGHATLYWYQQILGQGPKLLIQFQNNGVVDDSQLPKDRFSAERLKGVDSTLKIQPAKLEDSAVYLCASSFIGWTYNEQFFGPGTRLTVL.

The chain has TRBV5-1 and TRBJ2-3; D uncertain. Germline loops: CDR1 SGHRS, CDR2 YFSETQ. CDR3 length: 11 amino acids. The V end lost 5 bases, the J end lost 5 bases, and 6 bases lay between the germline ends. The CDR3 DNA sequence: TGCGCCAGCAGGAATCGAGATACGCAGTATTTT. It codes for CASRNRDTQYF.